One and the same sample provided the 16 T cell receptor beta chains below, sequenced in a study of shared clonotypes between healthy human individuals. Naive CD8 cells were CD45RO-negative, positively selected for CCR7, excluding terminally differentiated effector memory CD45RA+ cells. Sequenced by immunoSEQ multiplex PCR; TCRdb stores in-frame clones only, minus some. In the table there are millions of clones, 85% to 95% of which are singletons. Sequenced: naive CD8+ T cells from PBMCs. These receptors came from a man between 18 and 29 years old in good health. Some clones in this sample may be carry-over from other donors' samples.

This clone was seen once. This rearrangement joins TRBV9 to TRBJ2-1, with D unresolved. The germline V and J ends were trimmed by 0 bases and 3 bases, with 7 bases remaining between them. CDR3 length equals 14 residues. Germline CDR1 is SGDLS and CDR2 is YYNGEE. The CDR3 region has the DNA TGTGCCAGCAGCGTAGGTACGGACTACAATGAGCAGTTCTTC. It yields the protein CASSVGTDYNEQFF.

Written as DNA, the CDR3 is TGCAGCGTTGTCGCTGAGAACTATGGCTACACCTTC. This codes for CSVVAENYGYTF. This rearrangement joins TRBV29-1 to TRBJ1-2; D is undetermined. CDR3 length: 12 residues. Trimming took 4 bases from V and 2 from J, leaving 8 bases between them. Germline CDR1 reads SQVTM; CDR2 reads ANQGSEA. The whole variable domain, filled in from reference TRBV29-1 and TRBJ1-2, reads SAVISQKPSRDICQRGTSLTIQCQVDSQVTMMFWYRQQPGQSLTLIATANQGSEATYESGFVIDKFPISRPNLTFSTLTVSNMSPEDSSIYLCSVVAENYGYTFGSGTRLTVV.

V usage is TRBV6-5 and J usage is TRBJ2-7, with TRBD2 matching over 8 bases. Unmatched junction bases numbered 11, after V lost 6 bases and J lost 4 bases. This CDR3 is built from 15 residues. CDR1 is MNHEY, CDR2 SVGAGI, per germline. CDR3 nucleotide sequence: TGTGCCAGCAGACCGGCGGGGGGAGGCCTTTACGAGCAGTACTTC. Amino acids: CASRPAGGGLYEQYF.

This rearrangement joins TRBV29-1 to TRBJ2-1; no clear D gene. The CDR3 has 16 residues. The germline V gene encodes CDR1 SQVTM and CDR2 ANQGSEA. Trimming pared 6 bases from V and 0 bases from J, leaving 18 bases between. The CDR3, as DNA: TGCAGCGTCCCCAGTCCGGGCGGAAGCTCCTACAATGAGCAGTTCTTC. As protein: CSVPSPGGSSYNEQFF.

V usage is TRBV15 and J usage is TRBJ2-7; D may be TRBD1 or TRBD2 (5 bases each). V was cut by 2 bases and J by 3 bases, with 17 bases left in between. This CDR3 has 16 residues. Germline CDR1 is LNHNV and CDR2 is YYDKDF (reference sequence). CDR3 bases: TGTGCCACCAGCAGAAGCAATTCGGGACGGAACTACGAGCAGTACTTC. This gives the protein CATSRSNSGRNYEQYF.

This clone showed up just once. The chain joins TRBV27 to TRBJ2-1; 10 nucleotides match TRBD2. The CDR3 covers 14 residues. J lost 7 bases, V lost 8 bases, and 8 bases had no gene match. Germline CDR1 reads MNHEY; CDR2 reads SMNVEV (reference sequence). As DNA, the CDR3 is TGTGCCAGCGGGGTTCTAGCGGGAGAAAATGAGCAGTTCTTC. It codes for CASGVLAGENEQFF.

This rearrangement joins TRBV10-3 to TRBJ2-3; 10 bases are shared with TRBD2. The germline V gene has CDR1 ENHRY and CDR2 SYGVKD. This CDR3 comprises 21 residues. Trimming removed 4 bases from V and 0 bases from J; junction bases left unmatched: 19. The CDR3 nucleotides are TGTGCCATCAGTGTAGGTAGGCCTAGCGGGAGCAAACCCCCGAGCACAGATACGCAGTATTTT. Translation gives CAISVGRPSGSKPPSTDTQYF.

The CDR3 here is CARGGATHQETQYF. The CDR3 DNA sequence: TGTGCCAGGGGAGGGGCCACCCACCAAGAGACCCAGTACTTC. The chain is built from TRBV2 and TRBJ2-5, with 7 bases matching TRBD2. Germline values: CDR1 SNHLY, CDR2 FYNNEI. The V and J ends lost 9 bases and 0 bases, in that order; junction bases with no gene match: 7. The CDR3 runs 14 residues.

The CDR3 spells CAISGSPSLSGNTIYF. As DNA, the CDR3 is TGTGCCATCAGTGGATCCCCCAGCCTCTCGGGAAACACCATATATTTT. The chain is built from TRBV10-3 and TRBJ1-3, with D unclear. CDR1 is ENHRY and CDR2 is SYGVKD in the germline V gene. The CDR3 is 16 amino acids. With 4 bases removed from V and 4 bases from J, the gap between germline ends came to 17 bases.

This chain links TRBV27 with TRBJ2-1; D may be TRBD2 (7 bases). Trimming cost V 1 base and J 6 bases, with 13 bases left between them. The CDR3 contains 15 residues. Germline values: CDR1 MNHEY, CDR2 SMNVEV (reference sequence). The CDR3 here is CASSLLGGAGNEQFF. For the CDR3, the DNA is TGTGCCAGCAGTTTATTAGGGGGGGCAGGCAATGAGCAGTTCTTC.

This chain uses TRBV10-2 with TRBJ1-1, with D perhaps TRBD1 (5 bases). V shed 8 bases and J shed 4 bases, with 20 bases lying between them. This CDR3 has 15 residues. The germline CDR1 and CDR2 sequences are WSHSY and SAAADI. This CDR3 is CASCIQGEGATEAFF. The CDR3 DNA reads as TGCGCCAGCTGTATCCAAGGGGAAGGGGCCACTGAAGCTTTCTTT.

The chain couples TRBV28 to TRBJ1-2; 9 nucleotides agree with TRBD1. Trimming at V came to 3 bases and at J to 4 bases, leaving 12 bases not matched to a gene. The CDR3 totals 17 residues. Germline assignment: CDR1 MDHEN and CDR2 SYDVKM. CDR3: CASSFHSGTGSPYGYTF. For the CDR3, the DNA is TGTGCCAGCAGTTTCCATTCCGGGACAGGGTCGCCCTATGGCTACACCTTC.

V usage is TRBV7-6 and J usage is TRBJ2-7, with 16 bases fitting TRBD2. This CDR3 is built from 16 residues. V was pared by 5 bases and J by 6 bases, with 7 bases of the junction left unmatched. Germline CDR1 and CDR2: SGHVS and FNYEAQ. CDR3 sequence: CASSPGTSGRGGEQYF. In nucleotides, the CDR3 is TGTGCCAGCAGCCCGGGGACTAGCGGGAGGGGAGGCGAGCAGTACTTC.

This chain uses TRBV9 with TRBJ2-5; TRBD2 is a possible D gene (5 bases). Germline CDR1 is SGDLS and CDR2 is YYNGEE. V shed 4 bases and J shed 5 bases, with 12 bases lying between them. CDR3 length equals 13 residues. This CDR3 reads CASSPARGETQYF. The CDR3 DNA sequence: TGTGCCAGCAGCCCAGCACGGGGTGAGACCCAGTACTTC. Filled out from reference TRBV9 and TRBJ2-5, the complete variable domain reads DSGVTQTPKHLITATGQRVTLRCSPRSGDLSVYWYQQSLDQGLQFLIQYYNGEERAKGNILERFSAQQFPDLHSELNLSSLELGDSALYFCASSPARGETQYFGPGTRLLVL.

This sequence joins TRBV6-5 and TRBJ1-2; tentatively, D is TRBD1 (5 bases). The germline V gene has CDR1 MNHEY and CDR2 SVGAGI. V was cut by 8 bases and J by 5 bases, with 9 bases left in between. The CDR3 is 11 amino acids. CDR3 in DNA: TGTGCCAGCTGGGGGGGTTATGGCTACACCTTC. It translates to CASWGGYGYTF.

The V gene is TRBV12-5, the J gene TRBJ1-1; 9 positions agree with TRBD1. This CDR3 contains 14 residues. Germline V gene sequence: CDR1 LGHNT, CDR2 FRNRAP. Trimming took 1 base from V and 10 from J; bases not matched to a gene: 7. CDR3 coding DNA: TGTGCTAGTGGTTTGGGACAGGGGGTGATGGGAGCTTTCTTT. As protein: CASGLGQGVMGAFF.